This TCR beta chain was sequenced during a study of shared clonotypes between healthy human individuals. General study points: Rarefaction curves obtained for sorted subsets showed sequencing incomplete despite large depth. Larger estimated richness was generally recorded for naive subsets relative to memory subsets.

The V end was cut by 5 bases, the J end by 2 bases, with 10 bases between. The V gene's germline CDR1 is SEHNR and CDR2 FQNEAQ (reference sequence). The CDR3 consists of 13 residues. Here immunoSEQ multiplex PCR was the method, and the copy in TCRdb shows in-frame clones only, minus some. The sample includes about 2.4 million clones, over 85% of them seen just once. Worth noting for this clone: Its matching antigen is unknown.

Sequenced material: naive CD4+ T cells from PBMCs. Subset meaning: CD45RA+ positively selected. The chain uses TRBV7-9 and TRBJ2-7; a possible D gene is TRBD2 (6 bases). The TCR comes from a man in his late teens or twenties in good health. Some clones in this sample may be carry-over from other donors' samples. CDR3 residues: CASSRDFAYEQYF. DNA of the CDR3: TGTGCCAGCAGCCGGGACTTTGCCTACGAGCAGTACTTC. Looking up the rest from reference TRBV7-9 and TRBJ2-7 gives the full variable domain: DTGVSQNPRHKITKRGQNVTFRCDPISEHNRLYWYRQTLGQGPEFLTYFQNEAQLEKSRLLSDRFSAERPKGSFSTLEIQRTEQGDSAMYLCASSRDFAYEQYFGPGTRLTVT.